What follows describes a single TCR beta chain. Its specificity is not known. Germline DNA was also extracted, and blood RNA derived from unsorted whole blood. With a constant-region primer, TCR beta cDNA was made from 450 to 550 ng of total RNA. Investigators got TCR beta libraries out of three nested multiplex PCR rounds, done with slightly modified ARM-PCR. Researchers ran the first two PCR rounds for roughly 11 cycles each with TRBV1-TRBV30 forward primers and a C-beta reverse primer. TCRdb re-called the multiplex PCR reads with MiXCR, one entry per CDR3 protein. Of hundreds of thousands of distinct CDR3 sequences listed, around three fifths are singletons. These data come from a study of tumor-infiltrating lymphocytes in primary liver carcinoma. At the level of the study: The cohort consisted of patients whose primary liver carcinoma was surgically resected. Study-level points and caveats: Pairs of tumor regions overlapped more than tumor-adjacent and tumor-blood pairs did.

This CDR3 region has 15 residues. Trimming cost V 4 bases and J 2 bases, with 15 bases left between them. Germline loops: CDR1 MNHEY, CDR2 SVGAGI. The TCR was taken from a woman aged 25 to 45 with primary liver carcinoma and hepatitis B virus infection. Sequenced input: peripheral blood. This rearrangement joins TRBV6-5 to TRBJ2-7, with D perhaps TRBD2 (7 bases). This CDR3 is CASSLKRDKTYEQYF. The CDR3 coding sequence is TGTGCCAGCAGTTTGAAGCGGGACAAGACCTACGAGCAGTACTTC.